This T cell receptor beta chain was recovered during a study of OX40 agonist ivuxolimab in advanced cancers. Study details: Therapy given before enrollment (anti-PD-1, anti-PD-L1 or anti-CTLA-4) was allowed, and 40% had some. Partial responses were observed in three patients, of whom one had hepatocellular carcinoma and two had cutaneous melanoma.

Clones were sequenced by immunoSEQ multiplex PCR, and TCRdb holds only the in-frame ones, with some missing. The table includes about 60,000 clones, about 89% detected once. General study findings and limits: On average, a greater number of expanded clones characterised CD8+ T cells relative to CD4+.

Germline values: CDR1 WSHSY, CDR2 SAAADI. CDR3 length: 13 amino acids. Trimming removed 7 bases from V and 5 bases from J; junction bases left unmatched: 7. This clone was seen a handful of times. The antigen remains unidentified. Patients had blood sampled at baseline and again on cycle 4 day 1 and cycle 7 day 1. This chain links TRBV10-2 with TRBJ2-5, with TRBD2 identical over 7 bases. This TCR was recovered from an adult with an advanced solid tumor such as melanoma, head and neck, liver or kidney cancer. The sequenced sample was CD4+ or CD8+ T cells sorted from blood, obtained in a trial of the OX40 agonist ivuxolimab. DNA for the CDR3: TGCGCCAGCACCTCCGGGAGGAGGGAGACCCAGTACTTC. Its protein product is CASTSGRRETQYF.